This TCR beta chain was identified during a study of shared T cell receptors in the human thymus. Using immunoSEQ multiplex PCR, the repertoire was profiled, and TCRdb retains in-frame clones only, with some absent. The sample includes hundreds of thousands of clones, about four fifths of them seen just once. The CDR3 length is 15 residues. Germline V gene data show CDR1 as LNHDA and CDR2 as SQIVND (reference sequence). V lost 3 bases, J lost 1 base, and 0 bases stayed unmatched. These data are also associated with another study on human thymus T cells. From that study: Those donating were healthy Finnish infants in corrective surgery for congenital heart defects. Thymus specimens were resections from corrective heart surgery. The authors found apparently biased V and J gene usage in thymic and blood repertoires. Related research found strongly overlapping thymic repertoires in unrelated individuals.

The V gene is TRBV19, the J gene TRBJ2-7, with 13 bases lining up with TRBD2. The sequence came from a boy in the first two years of life with a congenital heart defect. The source material was thymocytes. The CDR3: CASSMTSGRSYEQYF. CDR3 coding DNA: TGTGCCAGTAGTATGACTAGCGGGAGGTCCTACGAGCAGTACTTC.